Below, 2 T cell receptor beta chains from the same sample are listed, as sequenced in a study of T cells after yellow fever vaccination. Via MiXCR, TCRdb re-called the 5' RACE reads, giving one row per CDR3 protein. The data contain hundreds of thousands of distinct CDR3 sequences, 7.5% to 9.5% of them singletons. The specimen was CD4+ T cells sorted from PBMCs, collected 5 days after the yellow fever booster vaccination. These receptor sequences come from a man younger than 35 who received the YFV17D yellow fever vaccine.

This chain links TRBV9 with TRBJ2-3, with 9 bases aligning to TRBD1. The CDR3 has 15 residues. V lost 0 bases, J lost 2 bases, and 1 base stayed unmatched. The germline V gene encodes CDR1 SGDLS and CDR2 YYNGEE. The CDR3 DNA is TGTGCCAGCAGCGTAGGACAGGGGGTCACAGATACGCAGTATTTT. This sequence encodes CASSVGQGVTDTQYF.

This sequence joins TRBV28 and TRBJ2-7, with D perhaps TRBD2 (6 bases). This CDR3 is built from 14 residues. The V and J ends lost 6 bases and 9 bases respectively, with 21 bases between them. In germline, CDR1 is MDHEN, CDR2 SYDVKM. CDR3 in DNA: TGTGCCAGCAGGCCGGTTGCGGGGAGTACGCTGCAGTACGTC. It codes for CASRPVAGSTLQYV.